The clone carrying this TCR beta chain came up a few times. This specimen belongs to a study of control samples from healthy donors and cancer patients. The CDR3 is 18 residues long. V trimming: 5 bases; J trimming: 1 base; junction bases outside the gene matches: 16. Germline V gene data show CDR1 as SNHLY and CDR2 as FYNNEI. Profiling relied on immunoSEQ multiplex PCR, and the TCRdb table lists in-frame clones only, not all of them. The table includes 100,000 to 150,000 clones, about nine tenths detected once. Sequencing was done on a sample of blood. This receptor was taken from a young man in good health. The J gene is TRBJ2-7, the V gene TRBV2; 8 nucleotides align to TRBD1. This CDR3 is CASSSTGVDREWSYEQYF. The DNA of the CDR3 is TGTGCCAGCAGTTCGACAGGGGTCGATCGAGAATGGTCCTACGAGCAGTACTTC.